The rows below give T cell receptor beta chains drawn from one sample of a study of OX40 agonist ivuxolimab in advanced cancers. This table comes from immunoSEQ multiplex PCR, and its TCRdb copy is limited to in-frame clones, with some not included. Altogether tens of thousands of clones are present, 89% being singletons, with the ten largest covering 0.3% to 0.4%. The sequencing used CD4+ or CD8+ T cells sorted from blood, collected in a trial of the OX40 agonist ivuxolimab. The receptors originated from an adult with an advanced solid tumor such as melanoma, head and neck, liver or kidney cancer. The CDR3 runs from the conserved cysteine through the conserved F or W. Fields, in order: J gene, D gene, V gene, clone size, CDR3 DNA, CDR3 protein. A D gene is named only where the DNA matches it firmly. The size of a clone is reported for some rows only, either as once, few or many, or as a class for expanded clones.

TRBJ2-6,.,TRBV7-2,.,TGTGCCAGCAGCTTAGTATCTGGCCTCTCTGGGGCCAACGTCCTGACTTTC,CASSLVSGLSGANVLTF
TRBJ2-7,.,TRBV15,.,TGTGCCACCAGCAGAGATCGGGCAGGGTACGAGCAGTACTTC,CATSRDRAGYEQYF
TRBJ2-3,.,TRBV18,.,TGTGCCAGCTCAGGGGACTTGGCTAGCACAGATACGCAGTATTTT,CASSGDLASTDTQYF
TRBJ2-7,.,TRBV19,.,TGTGCCAGTAGTAAAAGGGGCGCGGTCAACGAGCAGTACTTC,CASSKRGAVNEQYF
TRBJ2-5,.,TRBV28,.,TGTGCCAGCCGCCGTTATTTCAGACAGCAGACCCAGTACTTC,CASRRYFRQQTQYF
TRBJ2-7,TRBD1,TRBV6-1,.,TGTGCCAGCAGCCGGACAGGGGTGATGGAGCAGTACTTC,CASSRTGVMEQYF
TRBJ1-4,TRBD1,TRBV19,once,TGTGCCAGTAGATTGGGACAGAATAATGAAAAACTGTTTTTT,CASRLGQNNEKLFF
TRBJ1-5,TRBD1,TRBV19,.,TGTGCCAGTAGTATACCCGACAGGGACAAATCAGATCAGCCCCAGCATTTT,CASSIPDRDKSDQPQHF
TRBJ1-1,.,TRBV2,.,TGTGCCAGCAGTGTTACTCAGATGAACACTGAAGCTTTCTTT,CASSVTQMNTEAFF
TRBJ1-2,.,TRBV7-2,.,TGTGCCAGCAGCACCGACGCTGGGTATGGCTACACCTTC,CASSTDAGYGYTF
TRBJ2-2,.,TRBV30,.,TGTGCCTGGAGTGTAAGAGGGCAGGAGCTGTTTTTT,CAWSVRGQELFF
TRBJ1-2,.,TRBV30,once,TGTGCCTGGAGTCTTCCCGTCCGCGGCTATGGCTACACCTTC,CAWSLPVRGYGYTF
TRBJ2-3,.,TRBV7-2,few,TGTGCCAGCAGTTTGGGATCTAGCACAGATACGCAGTATTTT,CASSLGSSTDTQYF
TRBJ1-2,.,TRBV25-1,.,TGTGCCAGCAGTGATCATACTCTCGGCTACACCTTC,CASSDHTLGYTF
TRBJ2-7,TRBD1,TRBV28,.,TGTGCCAGCAGTACCCCGGACAGGAGCTACGAGCAGTACTTC,CASSTPDRSYEQYF
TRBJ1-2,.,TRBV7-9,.,TGTGCCAGCAGCTTAGCCTCACCTAACTATGGCTACACCTTC,CASSLASPNYGYTF
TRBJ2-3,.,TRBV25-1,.,TGTGCCAGCAGGAGAACGGGCACAGATACGCAGTATTTT,CASRRTGTDTQYF
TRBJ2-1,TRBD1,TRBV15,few,TGTGCCACCAGGGCTCCGGGACAGGGGGCGAATGAGCAGTTCTTC,CATRAPGQGANEQFF
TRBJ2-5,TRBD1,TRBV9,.,TGTGCCAGCAGCGTAGCGACAGGGGGTAAAGAGACCCAGTACTTC,CASSVATGGKETQYF
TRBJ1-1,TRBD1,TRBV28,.,TGTGCCAGCAGCCCGGCGGCAGGGGGTGGGACTGAAGCTTTCTTT,CASSPAAGGGTEAFF
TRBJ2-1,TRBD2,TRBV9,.,TGTGCCAGCAGCCCCGTAGCGGGGAGGTACAATGAGCAGTTCTTC,CASSPVAGRYNEQFF
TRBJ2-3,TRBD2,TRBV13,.,TGTGCCAGCAGCGCAGCTATAGCGGGAGGGCCGGATACGCAGTATTTT,CASSAAIAGGPDTQYF
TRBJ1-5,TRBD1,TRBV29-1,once,TGCAGCGTCGCTACCGGGACAGGGGATCAGCCCCAGCATTTT,CSVATGTGDQPQHF
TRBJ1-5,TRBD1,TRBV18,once,TGTGCCAGCTCACCATCCAGTCAGGGGGTAGCTCAGCCCCAGCATTTT,CASSPSSQGVAQPQHF
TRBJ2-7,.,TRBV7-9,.,TGTGCCAGCAGCTTCACCGGGACTTATTTCTCCTACGAGCAGTACTTC,CASSFTGTYFSYEQYF
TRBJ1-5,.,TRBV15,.,TGTGCCACCAGCAGAGATTTCGATACTATTAGCAATCAGCCCCAGCATTTT,CATSRDFDTISNQPQHF
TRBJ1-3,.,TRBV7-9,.,TGTGCCAGCAGCCAAGGGCTGACAACCGGGATATTGGGAAACACCATATATTTT,CASSQGLTTGILGNTIYF
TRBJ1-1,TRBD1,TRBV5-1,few,TGCGCCAGCCGGGACAGCCTGAACACTGAAGCTTTCTTT,CASRDSLNTEAFF
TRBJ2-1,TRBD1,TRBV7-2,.,TGTGCCAGCAGCTCCGGGACAGGGTCCAATGAGCAGTTCTTC,CASSSGTGSNEQFF
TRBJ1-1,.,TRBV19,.,TGTGCCAGTAGTATAAGGGGAACGAACACTGAAGCTTTCTTT,CASSIRGTNTEAFF
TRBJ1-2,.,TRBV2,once,TGTGCCAGCAGTGGAGGAGGGAGACAGGAGTACTATGGCTACACCTTC,CASSGGGRQEYYGYTF
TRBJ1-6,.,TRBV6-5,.,TGTGCCAGCAGTTCCCAGATAAGGGGATATAATTCACCCCTCCACTTT,CASSSQIRGYNSPLHF
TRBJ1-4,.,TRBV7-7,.,TGTGCTAGCAGCCCCGGACAGTCCGCAACTAATGAAAAACTGTTTTTT,CASSPGQSATNEKLFF
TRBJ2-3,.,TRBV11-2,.,TGTGCCAGCAGCTTAGATCGGGGGAGCCCAGATACGCAGTATTTT,CASSLDRGSPDTQYF
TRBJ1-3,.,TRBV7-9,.,TGTGCCAGCAGCTCCAAAGGGGTATCTGGAAACACCATATATTTT,CASSSKGVSGNTIYF
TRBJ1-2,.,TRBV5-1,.,TGCGCCAGCAGCTTGGCGAGGGCCGACTATGGCTACACCTTC,CASSLARADYGYTF
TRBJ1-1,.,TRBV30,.,TGTGCCTGGAGTTCTCGGGGGGACACTGAAGCTTTCTTT,CAWSSRGDTEAFF
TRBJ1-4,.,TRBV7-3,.,TGTGCCAGCAGCTTGGATCACCCAGGACGGGAAAAACTGTTTTTT,CASSLDHPGREKLFF
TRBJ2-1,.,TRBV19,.,TGTGCCAGTCGGCCTCCGGGGTTCTACAATGAGCAGTTCTTC,CASRPPGFYNEQFF
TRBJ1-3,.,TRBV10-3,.,TGTGCCATCAGCGAAATTGGAAACACCATATATTTT,CAISEIGNTIYF
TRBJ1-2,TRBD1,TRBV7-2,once,TGTGCCAGCAGCTCACCGGGACAGAGCTATGGCTACACCTTC,CASSSPGQSYGYTF
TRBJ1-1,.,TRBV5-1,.,TGCGCCAGCAGCTCGCAGGGCAAGGACACTGAAGCTTTCTTT,CASSSQGKDTEAFF
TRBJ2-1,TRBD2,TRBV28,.,TGTGCCAGCAGCTCAGCAGCGGGAGGTTACAATGAGCAGTTCTTC,CASSSAAGGYNEQFF
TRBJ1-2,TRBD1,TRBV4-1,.,TGCGCCAGCAGCCAACAGGGGGGCTATGGCTACACCTTC,CASSQQGGYGYTF
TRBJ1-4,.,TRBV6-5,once,TGTGCCAGCAGAAGACAGGCGAATGAAAAACTGTTTTTT,CASRRQANEKLFF
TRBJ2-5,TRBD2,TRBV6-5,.,TGTGCCAGCAGCCGCCGGGACTATACAGAGACCCAGTACTTC,CASSRRDYTETQYF
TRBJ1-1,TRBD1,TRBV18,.,TGTGCCAGCTCATCTGAGACAGGGAGTGGGACTGAAGCTTTCTTT,CASSSETGSGTEAFF
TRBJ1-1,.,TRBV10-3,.,TGTGCCATCAGGGAACAGGGTGGCCCGGGTGAAGCTTTCTTT,CAIREQGGPGEAFF
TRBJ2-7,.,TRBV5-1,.,TGCGCCAGCAGCTTGGCCGGCAGGGAGAACGAGCAGTACTTC,CASSLAGRENEQYF
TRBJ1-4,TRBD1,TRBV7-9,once,TGTGCCAGCAGCTTACTAGGGGGCAATAGTGAAAAACTGTTTTTT,CASSLLGGNSEKLFF
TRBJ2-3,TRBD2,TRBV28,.,TGTGCCAGCAGCACCACTAGCGGGAGGGCCCTCGGAGATACGCAGTATTTT,CASSTTSGRALGDTQYF
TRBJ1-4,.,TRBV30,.,TGTGCCTGGAGCCCCGGGGGGGATGAAAAACTGTTTTTT,CAWSPGGDEKLFF
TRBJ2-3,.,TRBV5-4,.,TGTGCCAGCAGCCTCGCGGGGCCCCGCACAGATACGCAGTATTTT,CASSLAGPRTDTQYF